These 25 T cell receptor beta chains were sequenced from one sample in a study of molecular identifiers for immune sequencing clone quantification. From the PCR reads, TCRdb called clonotypes with MiXCR, one entry per CDR3 protein. The sample includes over 300,000 distinct CDR3 sequences, over 20% of them seen just once. The sample taken for sequencing was naive CD8+ T cells from blood, with Jurkat cell RNA spiked in. Specified subset: FACS-sorted CD8+CD4-CCR7+CD45RA+ naive T cells. The source of these receptors is a human donor in good health. Some libraries in this study had Jurkat cell RNA spiked in.

The V gene is TRBV2, the J gene TRBJ2-1, with D possibly being TRBD2 (5 bases). Germline values: CDR1 SNHLY, CDR2 FYNNEI. This CDR3 region has 15 residues. V lost 5 bases, J lost 6 bases, and 17 bases lay in between. The CDR3 is CASSSGSTQLNEQFF. As DNA, the CDR3 is TGTGCCAGCAGTTCGGGGTCAACCCAACTCAATGAGCAGTTCTTC. Full variable domain (missing parts from reference TRBV2 and TRBJ2-1): EPEVTQTPSHQVTQMGQEVILRCVPISNHLYFYWYRQILGQKVEFLVSFYNNEISEKSEIFDDQFSVERPDGSNFTLKIRSTKLEDSAMYFCASSSGSTQLNEQFFGPGTRLTVL.

This clonotype is a singleton in its sample. Its ends do not fully match the called genes, so a read error is possible. This sequence joins TRBV30 and TRBJ2-7; unclear D gene. Looked up from germline, CDR1 is GTSNPN and CDR2 is SVGIG (reference sequence). CDR3 length: 14 amino acids. The CDR3: CAWPEPGVLSAPSF. CDR3 nucleotides: TGTGCCTGGCCCGAACCCGGCGTGCTCTCCGCGCCGTCCTTC. The entire variable domain, with the rest obtained from reference TRBV30 and TRBJ2-7, is as follows: SQTIHQWPATLVQPVGSPLSLECTVEGTSNPNLYWYRQAAGRGLQLLFYSVGIGQISSEVPQNLSASRPQDRQFILSSKKLLLSDSGFYLCAWPEPGVLSAPSFGPGTRLTVT.

This clonotype was counted between two and nine times. The V call is TRBV11-2, the J call TRBJ2-5, with D tentatively TRBD2 (5 bases). Deletions cut 1 base from V and 3 bases from J, with 9 bases between. The CDR3 totals 14 residues. Germline assignment: CDR1 SGHAT and CDR2 FQNNGV. The CDR3: CASSLGSGKETQYF. The CDR3 DNA reads TGTGCCAGCAGCTTAGGGTCCGGGAAAGAGACCCAGTACTTC.

This clonotype was seen at least ten times. In DNA, the CDR3 is TGTGCCAGCAGCTTAGGGGGGTTTGGAAACACCATATATTTT. This encodes CASSLGGFGNTIYF. The gene calls are TRBV13 and TRBJ1-3, with unresolved D. There are 14 residues in the CDR3. The germline V gene encodes CDR1 PRHDT and CDR2 FYEKMQ (reference sequence). V was trimmed by 0 bases and J by 3 bases, leaving 6 bases between them. Filled out from reference TRBV13 and TRBJ1-3, the complete variable domain reads AAGVIQSPRHLIKEKRETATLKCYPIPRHDTVYWYQQGPGQDPQFLISFYEKMQSDKGSIPDRFSAQQFSDYHSELNMSSLELGDSALYFCASSLGGFGNTIYFGEGSWLTVV.

This clonotype was seen repeatedly, ten times or more. This chain connects TRBV2 to TRBJ1-1, with TRBD1 matching over 8 bases. This CDR3 has 14 residues. Trimming took 5 bases from V and 0 from J; bases not matched to a gene: 2. Per germline, CDR1 SNHLY and CDR2 FYNNEI. The CDR3 nucleotides are TGTGCCAGCAGTAGGACAGGGATGAACACTGAAGCTTTCTTT. Its protein product is CASSRTGMNTEAFF.

This clonotype was seen repeatedly, ten times or more. The J gene is TRBJ1-1, the V gene TRBV7-9; 9 bases align to TRBD1. The germline V gene has CDR1 SEHNR and CDR2 FQNEAQ (reference sequence). The CDR3 is made up of 14 amino acids. V lost 5 bases to trimming and J lost 3 bases; unmatched junction nucleotides: 4. This CDR3 reads CASSQGQGYTEAFF. The CDR3 nucleotides are TGTGCCAGCAGCCAGGGACAGGGTTACACTGAAGCTTTCTTT.

Here the CDR3 reads CASGLYGANIQYF. Here the CDR3 DNA reads TGTGCTAGTGGTTTGTACGGAGCAAACATTCAGTACTTC. This chain links TRBV12-5 with TRBJ2-4; D gene ambiguous. The CDR3 loop spans 13 amino acids. The germline CDR1 and CDR2 sequences are LGHNT and FRNRAP. Trimming stripped 2 bases from V and 6 bases from J, with 8 bases between.

The chain has TRBV5-1 and TRBJ1-2; TRBD1 is a possible D gene (5 bases). The V end lost 0 bases, the J end lost 8 bases, and 14 bases lay between the germline ends. Germline assignment: CDR1 SGHRS and CDR2 YFSETQ. CDR3 length: 14 residues. This chain's CDR3 is CASSLEGGGGGYTF. The CDR3 bases are TGCGCCAGCAGCTTGGAGGGCGGGGGAGGAGGCTACACCTTC.

This clonotype came up a few times. The chain has TRBV6-2 or TRBV6-3 and TRBJ2-5; D call uncertain. The V end lost 2 bases, the J end lost 1 base, and 26 bases lay between the germline ends. This CDR3 is 20 amino acids long. Germline assignment: CDR1 MNHEY and CDR2 SVGEGT. The DNA of the CDR3 is TGTGCCAGCAGTTACCCCGCCGCGAGAATCTTTGGCTCTAGCCAAGAGACCCAGTACTTC. Its translation is CASSYPAARIFGSSQETQYF.

In nucleotides, the CDR3 is TGTGCCAGCAGTACGGACGGGCAAGAGACCCAGTACTTC. Residues: CASSTDGQETQYF. The V gene is TRBV6-2 or TRBV6-3, the J gene TRBJ2-5; D not resolved. The CDR3 has 13 residues. Per germline, CDR1 MNHEY and CDR2 SVGEGT. V lost 5 bases to trimming and J lost 2 bases, with 9 bases between them.

Regarding this clonotype: No conserved phenylalanine or tryptophan is present at the end of the CDR3, so a read error is the likely explanation. V gene TRBV20-1 combines with J gene TRBJ1-5; D remains ambiguous. Deletions cut 1 base from V and 6 bases from J, with 16 bases between. This CDR3 has 15 amino acids. Germline-derived CDR1 and CDR2 are DFQATT and SNEGSKA (reference sequence). This CDR3 reads CSARVTDWPGQPQHL. The CDR3 nucleotides read TGCAGTGCTAGAGTAACCGATTGGCCGGGTCAGCCCCAGCATTTA.

The chain employs TRBV3-1 and TRBJ1-6, with D perhaps matching TRBD1 (5 bases). The CDR3 runs 16 residues. V was trimmed by 0 bases and J by 14 bases, leaving 20 bases between them. Per germline, CDR1 LGHDT and CDR2 YNNKEL (reference sequence). The CDR3 DNA is TGTGCCAGCAGCCAAGATCGATCCGGGACCTTTATCGCCCTCCACTTT. Protein: CASSQDRSGTFIALHF.

As concerns this clonotype: This may stem from a read error, because a much larger clone lies one nucleotide away. This chain links TRBV7-6 with TRBJ2-3, with TRBD2 identical over 12 bases. Germline trimming cut 1 base from V and 7 bases from J; bases unmatched to any gene: 9. The CDR3 runs to 17 residues. The germline V gene encodes CDR1 SGHVS and CDR2 FNYEAQ. DNA of the CDR3: TGTGCCAGCAGCTTAGTGCCTAGCGGGGGGGCGACAAATACGCAGTATTTT. This sequence encodes CASSLVPSGGATNTQYF. The complete variable domain, with remaining parts taken from reference TRBV7-6 and TRBJ2-3, reads GAGVSQSPRYKVTKRGQDVALRCDPISGHVSLYWYRQALGQGPEFLTYFNYEAQQDKSGLPNDRFSAERPEGSISTLTIQRTEQRDSAMYRCASSLVPSGGATNTQYFGPGTRLTVL.

This clonotype was seen a few times. The CDR3 DNA sequence: TGCGCCAGCAGCCAAGAGAGTATTCGCACAGATACGCAGTATTTT. Translation: CASSQESIRTDTQYF. The chain uses TRBV4-3 and TRBJ2-3; D is uncertain. The V end lost 0 bases, the J end lost 1 base, and 8 bases lay between the germline ends. Germline V CDR1 and CDR2: LGHNA, YSLEER. CDR3 size: 15 residues.

This clonotype has ten or more counts. The rearrangement links TRBV6-1 to TRBJ2-1; the D gene is possibly TRBD1 (7 bases). The length of the CDR3 is 14 residues. V was shortened by 11 bases and J by 3 bases, with 17 bases between the two germline ends. Germline V CDR1 and CDR2: MNHNS, SASEGT. CDR3 sequence (DNA): TGTGCCGGAATGCGGGACAGAAACTACAATGAGCAGTTCTTC. This encodes CAGMRDRNYNEQFF.

This clonotype appeared many times. V gene TRBV28 combines with J gene TRBJ1-1, with D unclear. The CDR3 covers 12 residues. CDR1 and CDR2 from the germline V gene are MDHEN and SYDVKM. V was trimmed by 3 bases and J by 1 base, leaving 3 bases between them. The CDR3 region is CASSFRNTEAFF. CDR3 nucleotide sequence: TGTGCCAGCAGTTTCCGGAACACTGAAGCTTTCTTT.

This clonotype was counted ten times or more. The V gene is TRBV6-2 or TRBV6-3, the J gene TRBJ1-1; D remains ambiguous. This CDR3 has 16 residues. V lost 0 bases, J lost 5 bases, and 16 bases lay in between. Germline-derived CDR1 and CDR2 are MNHEY and SVGEGT. The CDR3 loop reads CASSYSFTEFFTEAFF. The CDR3 nucleotides are TGTGCCAGCAGTTACTCTTTCACAGAGTTTTTTACTGAAGCTTTCTTT.

The chain uses TRBV28 and TRBJ1-5, with no clear D. Germline V gives CDR1 MDHEN, CDR2 SYDVKM. This CDR3 is built from 14 residues. The ends were cut back, 3 bases at V and 7 bases at J, with 13 bases in the middle. CDR3: CASSFRGGRQPQHF. The DNA for the CDR3 is TGTGCCAGCAGTTTCCGTGGAGGGCGCCAGCCCCAGCATTTT. The variable domain in full, completed from reference TRBV28 and TRBJ1-5, reads DVKVTQSSRYLVKRTGEKVFLECVQDMDHENMFWYRQDPGLGLRLIYFSYDVKMKEKGDIPEGYSVSREKKERFSLILESASTNQTSMYLCASSFRGGRQPQHFGDGTRLSIL.

The V gene is TRBV15, the J gene TRBJ2-3; D ambiguous. In germline, CDR1 is LNHNV, CDR2 YYDKDF (reference sequence). V was shortened by 1 base and J by 3 bases, with 17 bases between the two germline ends. CDR3 length equals 17 residues. The CDR3 protein is CATSRAAASVLTDTQYF. As DNA, the CDR3 is TGTGCCACCAGCAGAGCGGCGGCGTCGGTTCTTACAGATACGCAGTATTTT.

As for this clonotype: Without the conserved terminal phenylalanine or tryptophan, this CDR3 likely stems from a read error. The gene calls are TRBV6-1 and TRBJ1-1; D is unclear. CDR3 size: 14 residues. CDR1 is MNHNS and CDR2 is SASEGT in the germline V gene. CDR3 coding DNA: TGTGCCGGCAGAGAGAGCAGCATGAACACTGAAGCTTTCCTT. It is translated as CAGRESSMNTEAFL.

At least ten counts were recorded for this clonotype. The rearrangement links TRBV5-1 to TRBJ2-3; TRBD2 matches 7 bases. The CDR3 totals 18 residues. Germline lookup yields CDR1 SGHRS and CDR2 YFSETQ. Trimming took 0 bases from V and 2 from J; bases not matched to a gene: 12. CDR3 nucleotide sequence: TGCGCCAGCAGCTTGGTCTCCGGGACTACGATACTCACAGATACGCAGTATTTT. This gives the protein CASSLVSGTTILTDTQYF.

This rearrangement joins TRBV13 to TRBJ2-5; 7 bases line up with TRBD1. V gave up 2 bases and J gave up 1 base; unmatched junction bases: 7. The germline V gene has CDR1 PRHDT and CDR2 FYEKMQ (reference sequence). The CDR3 is made up of 16 amino acids. The CDR3 sequence: CASSLRGQHIQETQYF. DNA for the CDR3: TGTGCCAGCAGCTTAAGGGGACAGCATATCCAAGAGACCCAGTACTTC.

This clonotype showed up many times. The rearrangement uses TRBV4-2 and TRBJ2-7; D gene uncertain. Per the germline V gene, CDR1 is LGHNA and CDR2 is YNFKEQ. The CDR3 has 14 amino acids. The V and J ends lost 1 base and 0 bases respectively, with 7 bases between them. The CDR3 region is CASSQVVSSYEQYF. CDR3 in DNA: TGTGCCAGCAGCCAAGTCGTTAGCTCCTACGAGCAGTACTTC.

Only a few counts were recorded for this clonotype. V gene TRBV20-1 combines with J gene TRBJ2-1, with 9 bases matching TRBD2. V trimming: 2 bases; J trimming: 3 bases; junction bases outside the gene matches: 8. The CDR3 sequence is 16 residues long. Germline V gene data show CDR1 as DFQATT and CDR2 as SNEGSKA (reference sequence). CDR3 DNA: TGCAGTGCTAGACCTCCTAGCGGGACCCACTACAATGAGCAGTTCTTC. This sequence encodes CSARPPSGTHYNEQFF.

The chain has TRBV7-9 and TRBJ2-7; 9 nucleotides match TRBD1. CDR3 length: 16 amino acids. With V trimmed by 0 bases and J by 1 base, 4 bases remained unmatched. Per germline, CDR1 SEHNR and CDR2 FQNEAQ (reference sequence). This chain's CDR3 is CASSLAGTGKSYEQYF. For the CDR3, the DNA is TGTGCCAGCAGCTTAGCCGGGACAGGGAAATCCTACGAGCAGTACTTC.